This T cell receptor (beta chain) was documented in a study of blood T cells in healthy people across ages. Findings of the study overall: More naive CD4+ cells and higher diversity marked long-lived donors relative to aged donors. Age brought a roughly linear fall in TCR beta diversity measured per million T cells. Possibly, changes in expanded clonotypes were confounded because donor CMV status was unknown.

Deletions cut 0 bases from V and 0 bases from J, with 4 bases between. The CDR3 is made up of 13 amino acids. In germline, CDR1 is SGDLS, CDR2 YYNGEE. Ten or more counts support this clonotype. The target antigen is unknown. The use of a sample-barcoded 5' primer and a J-beta primer mix characterized a second PCR of about 6 to 12 cycles. Researchers report that a template-switch adaptor with 12 random nucleotides tagged each cDNA molecule. MiXCR, run by TCRdb on the 5' RACE reads, gives a single entry per CDR3 protein. The table lists over a million distinct CDR3 sequences, under 55% of them singletons, with approximately 17% in the top ten.

The source of this sequence is a woman in her sixties in good health. V and J are TRBV9 and TRBJ2-7, with D uncertain. The material sequenced was blood. In DNA, the CDR3 is TGTGCCAGCAGCGTAGGGGGCTCCTACGAGCAGTACTTC. It codes for CASSVGGSYEQYF. Drawing the rest from reference TRBV9 and TRBJ2-7, the complete variable domain is DSGVTQTPKHLITATGQRVTLRCSPRSGDLSVYWYQQSLDQGLQFLIQYYNGEERAKGNILERFSAQQFPDLHSELNLSSLELGDSALYFCASSVGGSYEQYFGPGTRLTVT.